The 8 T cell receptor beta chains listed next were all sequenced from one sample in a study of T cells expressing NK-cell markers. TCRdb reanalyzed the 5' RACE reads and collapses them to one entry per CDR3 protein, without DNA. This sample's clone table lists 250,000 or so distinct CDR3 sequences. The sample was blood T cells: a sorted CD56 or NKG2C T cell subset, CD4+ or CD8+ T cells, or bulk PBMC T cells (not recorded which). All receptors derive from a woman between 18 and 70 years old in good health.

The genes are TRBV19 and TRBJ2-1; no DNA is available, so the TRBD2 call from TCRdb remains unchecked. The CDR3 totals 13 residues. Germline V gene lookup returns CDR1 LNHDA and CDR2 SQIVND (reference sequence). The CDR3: CASTEGSYNEQFF.

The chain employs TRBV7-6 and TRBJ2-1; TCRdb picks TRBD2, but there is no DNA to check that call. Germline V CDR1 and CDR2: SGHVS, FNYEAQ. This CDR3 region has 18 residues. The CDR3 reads CASSLAPASGRRLNEQFF.

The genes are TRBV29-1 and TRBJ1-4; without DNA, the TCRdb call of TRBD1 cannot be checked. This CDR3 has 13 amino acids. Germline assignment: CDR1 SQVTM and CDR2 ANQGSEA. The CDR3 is CSVAGDPNEKLFF.

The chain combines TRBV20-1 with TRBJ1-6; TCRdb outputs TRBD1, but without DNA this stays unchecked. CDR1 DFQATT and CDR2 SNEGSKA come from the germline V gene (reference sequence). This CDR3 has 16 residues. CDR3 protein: CSAIKEVARGTSPLHF.

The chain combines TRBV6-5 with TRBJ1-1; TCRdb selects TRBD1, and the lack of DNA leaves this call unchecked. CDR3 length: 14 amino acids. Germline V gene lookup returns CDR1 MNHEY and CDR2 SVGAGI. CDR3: CASSYSSGLAEAFF.

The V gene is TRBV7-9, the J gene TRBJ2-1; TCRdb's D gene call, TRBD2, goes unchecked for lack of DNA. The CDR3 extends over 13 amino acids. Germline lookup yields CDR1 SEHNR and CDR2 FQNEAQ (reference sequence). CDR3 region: CASSALTRVSQFF.

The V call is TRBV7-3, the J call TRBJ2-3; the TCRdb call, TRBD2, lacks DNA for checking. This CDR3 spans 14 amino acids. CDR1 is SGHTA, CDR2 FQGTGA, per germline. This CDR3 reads CASSLMRETDTQYF. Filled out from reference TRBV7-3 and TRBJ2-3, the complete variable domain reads GAGVSQTPSNKVTEKGKYVELRCDPISGHTALYWYRQSLGQGPEFLIYFQGTGAADDSGLPNDRFFAVRPEGSVSTLKIQRTERGDSAVYLCASSLMRETDTQYFGPGTRLTVL.

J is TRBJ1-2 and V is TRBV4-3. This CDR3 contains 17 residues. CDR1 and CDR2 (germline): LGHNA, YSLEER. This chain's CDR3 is CASSQGGGVDPNYGYTF.